The present T cell receptor beta chain was sequenced within a study of T cell repertoires in cytomegalovirus infection. The CDR3 runs 19 residues. Looked up from germline, CDR1 is MNHEY and CDR2 is SMNVEV (reference sequence). Comments on this clonotype: Its antigen remains unknown. A junction boundary mismatches the germline segment, possibly from a read error.

From the reads, TCRdb called clonotypes with MiXCR, one entry per CDR3 protein. Of over 100,000 distinct CDR3 sequences listed, 25% to 35% are singletons. The specimen comprised CD8+ T cells from cultured PBMCs, sampled from culture after CMV antigen stimulation. The chain has TRBV27 and TRBJ2-1; 10 positions agree with TRBD2. This TCR was sampled from a human donor in good health (CMV status not recorded). Some clones in this sample may be carry-over from other donors' samples. The CDR3 DNA sequence: TGTGCCAGCAGTTTATCCCCTCCCGAGCGGGGGGGCTCCAACAATGAGCAGTTCTTC. It encodes CASSLSPPERGGSNNEQFF.